A single sample is the source of the 23 T cell receptor beta chains below, sequenced in a study of early T cells in non-severe SARS-CoV-2 infection. TCRdb reanalysed the 5' RACE reads using MiXCR and keeps one entry per CDR3 protein. The sample lists approximately 69,000 distinct CDR3 sequences; roughly 8.7% were seen once. Material: whole blood. The receptors derive from an adult who was a healthcare worker with PCR-confirmed SARS-CoV-2 infection or an uninfected control (not recorded which).

The chain joins TRBV24-1 to TRBJ2-1; D gene uncertain. Trimming stripped 4 bases from V and 8 bases from J, with 8 bases between. The germline V gene encodes CDR1 KGHDR and CDR2 SFDVKD. The length of the CDR3 is 12 residues. The CDR3, as DNA: TGTGCCACCAGTGAAAGGGAACATGAGCAGTTCTTC. This translates into CATSEREHEQFF.

V and J are TRBV14 and TRBJ2-2; TRBD2 matches at 10 bases. This CDR3 spans 19 amino acids. J gave up 1 base and V 0 bases, and 8 bases lay outside the gene matches. CDR1 is SGHDN, CDR2 FVKESK, per germline. The CDR3: CASSQETRASGRNTGELFF. CDR3 in DNA: TGTGCCAGCAGCCAAGAAACAAGGGCTAGCGGGAGGAACACCGGGGAGCTGTTTTTT. The entire variable domain, with the rest obtained from reference TRBV14 and TRBJ2-2, is as follows: EAGVTQFPSHSVIEKGQTVTLRCDPISGHDNLYWYRRVMGKEIKFLLHFVKESKQDESGMPNNRFLAERTGGTYSTLKVQPAELEDSGVYFCASSQETRASGRNTGELFFGEGSRLTVL.

The chain uses TRBV12-3 or TRBV12-4 and TRBJ1-1; D is unresolved. V was trimmed by 0 bases and J by 6 bases, leaving 17 bases between them. The CDR3 is made up of 16 amino acids. DNA of the CDR3: TGTGCCAGCAGTTTAGCGACCACCCCGTCTAGGGCTGAAGCTTTCTTT. Protein sequence: CASSLATTPSRAEAFF.

This clonotype was seen many times. The gene calls are TRBV7-9 and TRBJ2-7, with a tentative D call TRBD2 (5 bases). Germline V CDR1 and CDR2: SEHNR, FQNEAQ (reference sequence). The CDR3 runs 14 residues. V lost 5 bases, J lost 1 base, and 12 bases lay in between. CDR3 nucleotides: TGTGCCAGCAGCGCAGCTAGCAGGTCCTACGAGCAGTACTTC. Protein product: CASSAASRSYEQYF.

This clonotype was detected only a few times. The CDR3 does not close with the conserved phenylalanine or tryptophan, likely indicating a read error. The DNA is omitted, as the CDR3 cannot be located on it reliably, and the CDR3 follows TCRdb's listing. The chain has TRBV21-1 and TRBJ2-1; the table's D call, TRBD1, has no DNA check behind it. TRBV21-1 is a known pseudogene. The CDR3 adds up to 8 amino acids, both ends counted. This CDR3 reads CARGQGSV.

This clonotype was counted only a few times. This chain links TRBV4-1 with TRBJ2-3; D not certain. The germline gives CDR1 MGHRA, CDR2 YSYEKL. Trimming removed 1 base from V and 4 bases from J, with 6 bases in between. The CDR3 covers 13 residues. The CDR3 nucleotides read TGCGCCAGCAGCCAAGGTCCGTCAGATACGCAGTATTTT. Amino acids: CASSQGPSDTQYF.

Many counts were recorded for this clonotype. V gene TRBV5-6 combines with J gene TRBJ2-5; TRBD2 might be the D (5 bases). The CDR3 extends over 14 amino acids. V shed 0 bases and J shed 5 bases, with 11 bases lying between them. In germline, CDR1 is SGHDT, CDR2 YYEEEE. In nucleotides, the CDR3 is TGTGCCAGCAGCTTGGAACCTTCGGGGGAGACCCAGTACTTC. Its translation is CASSLEPSGETQYF. The entire variable domain, with the rest obtained from reference TRBV5-6 and TRBJ2-5, is as follows: DAGVTQSPTHLIKTRGQQVTLRCSPKSGHDTVSWYQQALGQGPQFIFQYYEEEERQRGNFPDRFSGHQFPNYSSELNVNALLLGDSALYLCASSLEPSGETQYFGPGTRLLVL.

The table lists this clonotype with many counts. V is TRBV12-3 or TRBV12-4 and J is TRBJ2-7; possible D gene TRBD1, 5 bases. The ends were cut back, 1 base at V and 1 base at J, with 8 bases in the middle. CDR3 length equals 14 residues. In DNA, the CDR3 is TGTGCCAGCAGTTTAGTTGGGGCGTCCTACGAGCAGTACTTC. This translates into CASSLVGASYEQYF.

The chain recombines TRBV6-5 with TRBJ2-5; D is tentatively TRBD1 or TRBD2 (5 bases each). From germline, CDR1 is MNHEY and CDR2 SVGAGI. The CDR3 sequence is 15 residues long. With 6 bases removed from V and 5 bases from J, the gap between germline ends came to 19 bases. The CDR3 loop reads CASSPGRTTRETQYF. CDR3 sequence (DNA): TGTGCCAGCAGCCCGGGACGGACAACCAGGGAGACCCAGTACTTC.

This clonotype was counted only a few times. This chain uses TRBV10-3 with TRBJ2-1; the D gene is possibly TRBD2 (5 bases). Per the germline V gene, CDR1 is ENHRY and CDR2 is SYGVKD. The CDR3 is 14 amino acids. V gave up 6 bases and J gave up 6 bases, with 15 bases separating them. The CDR3 DNA reads as TGTGCCATCAGCTCCGGAGGCCTACTCAATGAGCAGTTCTTC. Protein sequence: CAISSGGLLNEQFF.

This sequence joins TRBV2 and TRBJ2-1; D gene uncertain. This CDR3 is built from 15 residues. Trimming shortened V by 6 bases and J by 6 bases, and 18 bases separated the two germline ends. Germline CDR1 SNHLY, CDR2 FYNNEI. The CDR3 protein is CASRGMGRSGNEQFF. CDR3 bases: TGTGCCAGCAGGGGGATGGGTAGATCGGGCAATGAGCAGTTCTTC.

This clonotype has just a few counts. The CDR3 is CASSFKGVANYGYTF. DNA of the CDR3: TGTGCCAGCAGCTTCAAAGGGGTAGCTAACTATGGCTACACCTTC. The V gene is TRBV7-9, the J gene TRBJ1-2; D possibly corresponds to TRBD1 (5 bases). The CDR3 is 15 residues long. CDR1 and CDR2 (germline): SEHNR, FQNEAQ (reference sequence). Trimming took off 3 bases at V and 0 bases at J, with 11 bases between the two ends.

There are many counts of this clonotype. V is TRBV20-1 and J is TRBJ2-1; 9 bases map to TRBD2. The J segment lost 1 base and the V segment lost 6 bases, leaving 7 bases of the junction unmatched. The CDR3 runs 15 residues. Looked up from germline, CDR1 is DFQATT and CDR2 is SNEGSKA (reference sequence). This CDR3 reads CSAARGGVSYNEQFF. The CDR3 nucleotides read TGCAGTGCAGCGCGGGGGGGCGTATCCTACAATGAGCAGTTCTTC.

Here the CDR3 DNA reads TGTGCCAGCAGGCAGACTAGCGGGAGAGGTAATGAGCAGTTCTTC. Its translation: CASRQTSGRGNEQFF. This rearrangement joins TRBV6-5 to TRBJ2-1; TRBD2 matches 12 bases. V lost 6 bases and J lost 7; bases outside the gene matches: 7. Per the germline V gene, CDR1 is MNHEY and CDR2 is SVGAGI. The CDR3 is 15 residues long.

The chain recombines TRBV7-9 with TRBJ2-1, with 7 bases that match TRBD2. J lost 7 bases, V lost 5 bases, and 8 bases had no gene match. The germline CDR1 and CDR2 sequences are SEHNR and FQNEAQ (reference sequence). CDR3 length equals 14 residues. The CDR3 protein is CASSRAGDFNEQFF. CDR3 DNA sequence: TGTGCCAGCAGCAGGGCGGGGGATTTTAATGAGCAGTTCTTC. The full variable domain, completed using reference TRBV7-9 and TRBJ2-1, is DTGVSQNPRHKITKRGQNVTFRCDPISEHNRLYWYRQTLGQGPEFLTYFQNEAQLEKSRLLSDRFSAERPKGSFSTLEIQRTEQGDSAMYLCASSRAGDFNEQFFGPGTRLTVL.

Only a few counts were recorded for this clonotype. V and J are TRBV24-1 and TRBJ2-3, with no clear D. The V end was cut by 4 bases, the J end by 1 base, with 11 bases between. Germline V gene data show CDR1 as KGHDR and CDR2 as SFDVKD. There are 15 residues in the CDR3. The CDR3 protein is CATSDPRRGTDTQYF. The CDR3 nucleotides are TGTGCCACCAGTGACCCCCGGCGCGGCACAGATACGCAGTATTTT.

This clonotype was counted ten times or more. The chain joins TRBV10-3 to TRBJ2-2; the match to TRBD2 covers 10 bases. J gave up 2 bases and V 5 bases, and 11 bases lay outside the gene matches. Germline V gives CDR1 ENHRY, CDR2 SYGVKD. This CDR3 spans 18 amino acids. The CDR3 DNA reads as TGTGCCATCAGTCCTATCTTCTCTAGCGGGAGAAACACCGGGGAGCTGTTTTTT. This encodes CAISPIFSSGRNTGELFF.

This clonotype was found a few times. The chain links TRBV5-4 to TRBJ2-5; D gene ambiguous. CDR1 and CDR2 (germline): SGHNT, YYREEE (reference sequence). Trimming took off 4 bases at V and 1 base at J, with 8 bases between the two ends. The CDR3 spans 13 residues. The CDR3 protein is CASSQMIQETQYF. CDR3 bases: TGTGCCAGCAGCCAGATGATCCAAGAGACCCAGTACTTC.

This clonotype was counted between two and nine times. V is TRBV5-6 and J is TRBJ1-1; D remains unclear. The CDR3 contains 13 residues. V was shortened by 1 base and J by 1 base, with 5 bases between the two germline ends. CDR1 is SGHDT, CDR2 YYEEEE, per germline. CDR3 loop: CASSLTWNTEAFF. In DNA, the CDR3 is TGTGCCAGCAGCTTGACCTGGAACACTGAAGCTTTCTTT. Looking up the rest from reference TRBV5-6 and TRBJ1-1 gives the full variable domain: DAGVTQSPTHLIKTRGQQVTLRCSPKSGHDTVSWYQQALGQGPQFIFQYYEEEERQRGNFPDRFSGHQFPNYSSELNVNALLLGDSALYLCASSLTWNTEAFFGQGTRLTVV.

The genes are TRBV7-6 and TRBJ2-7, with a possible D match to TRBD2 (6 bases). Germline CDR1 SGHVS, CDR2 FNYEAQ. The V end lost 5 bases, the J end lost 0 bases, and 14 bases lay between the germline ends. The CDR3 is 15 residues long. This chain's CDR3 is CASSSVPSDSYEQYF. CDR3 coding DNA: TGTGCCAGCAGCAGCGTGCCTAGCGACTCCTACGAGCAGTACTTC.

This clonotype was observed a handful of times. The V call is TRBV11-2, the J call TRBJ2-7; D uncertain. This CDR3 contains 11 residues. V was cut by 5 bases and J by 6 bases, with 8 bases left in between. Per the germline V gene, CDR1 is SGHAT and CDR2 is FQNNGV. The chain's CDR3 is CASSPSLEQYF. CDR3 nucleotides: TGTGCCAGCAGCCCCTCTCTCGAGCAGTACTTC.

The genes are TRBV12-3 or TRBV12-4 and TRBJ2-2, with 10 bases aligning to TRBD1. The CDR3 runs to 17 residues. V gave up 10 bases and J gave up 4 bases; unmatched junction bases: 15. The CDR3 sequence: CAISPPTGTGVTGELFF. The CDR3 DNA sequence: TGTGCCATCAGCCCCCCCACCGGGACAGGGGTCACCGGGGAGCTGTTTTTT.

The chain uses TRBV6-5 and TRBJ2-7; TRBD1 aligns across 10 bases. The CDR3 is 17 amino acids. Germline CDR1 is MNHEY and CDR2 is SVGAGI. V lost 2 bases to trimming and J lost 4 bases; unmatched junction nucleotides: 11. The CDR3 DNA is TGTGCCAGCAGTTACCCTTCGACAGGGGGCTCGATGTACGAGCAGTACTTC. Its protein is CASSYPSTGGSMYEQYF.